This TCR beta chain was sequenced for a study of T cell responses to AZD1222 COVID-19 vaccine. Study-wide results and limits: The donor cohort was predominantly white British with a female majority, and clonal diversity may have been underestimated.

The method was immunoSEQ multiplex PCR; TCRdb's version includes in-frame clones alone and lacks a portion of them. The profile shows roughly 170,000 clones, roughly 87% of them singletons. Turning to this clone: What it binds is unknown.

V was trimmed by 3 bases and J by 4 bases, leaving 6 bases between them. The germline V gene encodes CDR1 GTSNPN and CDR2 SVGIG (reference sequence). This CDR3 is built from 11 residues. The chain employs TRBV30 and TRBJ1-2; D not certain. The sample consisted of peripheral blood, taken on day 0 of AZD1222 vaccination. The source of this sequence is an adult in good health. CDR3 sequence: CAWSPSYGYTF. The CDR3, as DNA: TGTGCCTGGAGCCCGTCCTATGGCTACACCTTC. Looking up the rest from reference TRBV30 and TRBJ1-2 gives the full variable domain: SQTIHQWPATLVQPVGSPLSLECTVEGTSNPNLYWYRQAAGRGLQLLFYSVGIGQISSEVPQNLSASRPQDRQFILSSKKLLLSDSGFYLCAWSPSYGYTFGSGTRLTVV.